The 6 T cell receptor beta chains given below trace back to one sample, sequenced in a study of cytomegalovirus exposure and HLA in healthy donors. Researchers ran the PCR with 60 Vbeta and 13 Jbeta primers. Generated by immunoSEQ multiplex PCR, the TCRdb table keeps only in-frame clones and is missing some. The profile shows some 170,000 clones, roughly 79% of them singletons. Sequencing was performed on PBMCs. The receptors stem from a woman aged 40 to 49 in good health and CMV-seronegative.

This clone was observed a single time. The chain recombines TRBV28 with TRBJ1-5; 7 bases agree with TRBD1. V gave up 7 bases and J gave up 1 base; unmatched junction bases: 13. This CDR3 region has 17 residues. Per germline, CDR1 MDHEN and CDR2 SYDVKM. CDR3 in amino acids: CASNIPRQGTSNQPQHF. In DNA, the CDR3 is TGTGCCAGCAACATCCCCCGACAGGGAACAAGCAATCAGCCCCAGCATTTT.

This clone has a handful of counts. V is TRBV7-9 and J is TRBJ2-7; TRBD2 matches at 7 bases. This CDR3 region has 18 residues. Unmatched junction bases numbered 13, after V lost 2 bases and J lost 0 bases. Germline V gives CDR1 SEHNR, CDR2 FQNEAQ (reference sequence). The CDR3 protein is CASSLKSGASGGSYEQYF. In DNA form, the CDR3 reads TGTGCCAGCAGCTTAAAGAGTGGGGCTAGCGGAGGCTCCTACGAGCAGTACTTC.

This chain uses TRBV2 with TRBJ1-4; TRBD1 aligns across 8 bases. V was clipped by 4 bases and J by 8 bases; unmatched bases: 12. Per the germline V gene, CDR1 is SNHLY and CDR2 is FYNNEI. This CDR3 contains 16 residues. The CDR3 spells CASSALRTGSEEKLFF. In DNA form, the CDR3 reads TGTGCCAGCAGTGCCCTACGGACAGGGAGCGAGGAAAAACTGTTTTTT.

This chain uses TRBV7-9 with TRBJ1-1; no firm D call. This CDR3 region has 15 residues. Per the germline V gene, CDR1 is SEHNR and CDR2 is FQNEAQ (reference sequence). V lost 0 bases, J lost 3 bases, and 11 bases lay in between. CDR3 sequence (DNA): TGTGCCAGCAGCTTAGCGCGTTGGGAGGACACTGAAGCTTTCTTT. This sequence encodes CASSLARWEDTEAFF.

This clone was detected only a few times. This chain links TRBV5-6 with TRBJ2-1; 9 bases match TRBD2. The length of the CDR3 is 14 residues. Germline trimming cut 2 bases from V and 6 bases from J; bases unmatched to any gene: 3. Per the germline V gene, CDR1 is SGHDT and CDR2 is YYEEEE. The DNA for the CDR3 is TGTGCCAGCAGCTTTCCGGGACTAGCCAATGAGCAGTTCTTC. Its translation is CASSFPGLANEQFF.

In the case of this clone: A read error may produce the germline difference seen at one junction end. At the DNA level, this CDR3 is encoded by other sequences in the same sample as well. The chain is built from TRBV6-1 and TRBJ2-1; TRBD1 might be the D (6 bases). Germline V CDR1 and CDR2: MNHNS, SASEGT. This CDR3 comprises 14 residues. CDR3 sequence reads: CASSQHQGNGEQFF. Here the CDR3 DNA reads TGCGCCAGCAGTCAGCATCAGGGGAATGGGGAGCAGTTCTTC.